This entry concerns a single T cell receptor beta chain. Antigen specificity is unknown. The protocol was immunoSEQ multiplex PCR, while the TCRdb copy is restricted to in-frame clones and leaves out a portion. The repertoire has 100,000 to 150,000 clones, around 90% of them found once; the top ten carry 1.5% to 2%. The sample is drawn from a study of cytomegalovirus exposure and HLA in healthy donors. Study outcomes and limitations: The study listed roughly 160 cytomegalovirus-associated TCR beta chains. A few CMV-associated chains proved CMV antigen-specific in vitro. The dataset shows that most TCR sequences were rare, while some public TCRs occurred in many donors. According to a subsequent analysis, TCR clusters identified in the first cohort showed a tendency to co-occur across the 120 or so validation repertoires.

The TCR originated in a woman aged 18-29 years in good health and CMV-seronegative. Sequencing input: PBMCs.

For the CDR3, the DNA is TGTGCCAGCAGCCGTCACAGCAGCATGAACACTGAAGCTTTCTTT. Its protein product is CASSRHSSMNTEAFF. The chain uses TRBV11-2 and TRBJ1-1; D not certain. This CDR3 comprises 15 residues. Between the trimmed V and J ends, which lost 5 bases and 0 bases, there was a span of 13 bases. Germline assignment: CDR1 SGHAT and CDR2 FQNNGV.